The rows below give T cell receptor beta chains drawn from one sample of a study of OX40 agonist ivuxolimab in advanced cancers. The data were produced by immunoSEQ multiplex PCR, yet TCRdb's version contains in-frame clones alone and is incomplete. The table records roughly 70,000 clones, around 85% of them present only once. The material was CD4+ or CD8+ T cells sorted from blood, obtained in a trial of the OX40 agonist ivuxolimab. The receptors derive from an adult with an advanced solid tumor such as melanoma, head and neck, liver or kidney cancer. Each CDR3 is given with its conserved first and last residue. The order of the fields is D gene, clone size, V gene, J gene, CDR3 protein, CDR3 DNA. The D gene is left open where the match is weak. Some rows mark clone size as missing; the rest say once, few, many or name a class of expanded clone.

.,.,TRBV11-3,TRBJ2-7,CASSLEGPPGYEQYF,TGTGCCAGCAGCTTAGAGGGACCTCCGGGCTACGAGCAGTACTTC
.,few,TRBV19,TRBJ2-2,CASSSLLEGPRRELFF,TGTGCCAGTAGCAGCCTACTAGAAGGGCCACGCAGGGAGCTGTTTTTT
.,.,TRBV6-5,TRBJ1-1,CASGKAAEAFF,TGTGCCAGCGGGAAGGCGGCTGAAGCTTTCTTT
.,.,TRBV5-1,TRBJ2-5,CASSLDGRKTGETQYF,TGCGCCAGCAGCTTGGATGGCCGGAAAACAGGAGAGACCCAGTACTTC
TRBD1,.,TRBV18,TRBJ1-2,CASSPRGTDYGYTF,TGTGCCAGCTCACCCCGGGGGACAGACTATGGCTACACCTTC
.,.,TRBV7-8,TRBJ1-2,CASSLAQESYGYTF,TGTGCCAGCAGCTTAGCGCAAGAGTCCTATGGCTACACCTTC
.,.,TRBV20-1,TRBJ2-7,CSASRSYEQYF,TGCAGTGCTAGCCGGTCCTACGAGCAGTACTTC
TRBD1,.,TRBV25-1,TRBJ2-5,CASSEFGGQGAGETQYF,TGTGCCAGCAGTGAATTTGGGGGACAGGGGGCGGGGGAGACCCAGTACTTC
TRBD2,.,TRBV5-6,TRBJ2-1,CASSLPTSGDNEQFF,TGTGCCAGCAGCCTCCCGACTAGCGGGGACAATGAGCAGTTCTTC
.,.,TRBV5-1,TRBJ2-1,CASSLLVLSNEQFF,TGCGCCAGCAGCTTGCTCGTTCTTAGCAATGAGCAGTTCTTC
.,.,TRBV11-2,TRBJ2-5,CASSLGEGETQYF,TGTGCCAGCAGCTTAGGCGAGGGTGAGACCCAGTACTTC
TRBD1,.,TRBV6-1,TRBJ1-5,CASSGEGGGNQPQHF,TGTGCCAGCAGTGGGGAAGGGGGCGGCAATCAGCCCCAGCATTTT
.,.,TRBV28,TRBJ2-7,CASSKTPKYEQYF,TGTGCCAGCAGTAAGACACCGAAATACGAGCAGTACTTC
TRBD1,.,TRBV2,TRBJ1-2,CASSLRQGGGYTF,TGTGCCAGCAGCCTCAGACAGGGCGGTGGCTACACCTTC
TRBD2,.,TRBV7-2,TRBJ2-7,CASSLAKASGSYEQYF,TGTGCCAGCAGCTTAGCGAAGGCTAGCGGGAGCTACGAGCAGTACTTC
.,.,TRBV5-1,TRBJ2-6,CASSTGDSGANVLTF,TGCGCCAGCAGCACAGGAGACTCTGGGGCCAACGTCCTGACTTTC
TRBD2,once,TRBV19,TRBJ2-3,CASSTREGDTQYF,TGTGCCAGTAGTACCAGGGAGGGGGATACGCAGTATTTT
TRBD1,.,TRBV12-5,TRBJ2-5,CASGSTTGLGETQYF,TGTGCTAGTGGTTCCACGACAGGGCTGGGAGAGACCCAGTACTTC
.,.,TRBV28,TRBJ2-3,CASSFEGGSTDTQYF,TGTGCCAGCAGTTTTGAGGGAGGTAGCACAGATACGCAGTATTTT
.,.,TRBV7-9,TRBJ1-2,CASSLAGDRGYTF,TGTGCCAGCAGCTTAGCAGGGGATCGTGGCTACACCTTC
TRBD2,.,TRBV9,TRBJ2-1,CASSPREGLEYNEQFF,TGTGCCAGCAGCCCCCGCGAGGGACTAGAATACAATGAGCAGTTCTTC
TRBD1,.,TRBV10-3,TRBJ1-1,CATEDRGKSGTEAFF,TGTGCCACAGAAGACAGGGGGAAGTCGGGTACTGAAGCTTTCTTT
.,.,TRBV29-1,TRBJ2-3,CSVEVGGANTQYF,TGCAGCGTTGAAGTTGGGGGGGCAAATACGCAGTATTTT
.,.,TRBV5-5,TRBJ1-5,CASSFLVGLNQPQHF,TGTGCCAGCAGCTTTTTAGTAGGTTTAAATCAGCCCCAGCATTTT
TRBD1,few,TRBV10-3,TRBJ1-3,CATSPPPGGRNTIYF,TGTGCCACCTCACCCCCCCCAGGGGGAAGAAACACCATATATTTT
TRBD2,.,TRBV28,TRBJ2-5,CASSLGGGGRAKTQYF,TGTGCCAGCAGTTTAGGTGGTGGCGGGAGGGCAAAGACCCAGTACTTC
TRBD2,.,TRBV18,TRBJ2-1,CASSPGLAGAANEQFF,TGTGCCAGCTCACCCGGACTAGCGGGAGCGGCCAATGAGCAGTTCTTC
.,.,TRBV6-1,TRBJ1-2,CASSALIEGTGYTF,TGTGCCAGCAGCGCCCTAATAGAGGGTACGGGCTACACCTTC
.,.,TRBV6-6,TRBJ2-7,CASSPPAPDYEQYF,TGTGCCAGCTCGCCCCCCGCCCCCGACTACGAGCAGTACTTC
.,.,TRBV6-5,TRBJ2-2,CASSYSDRITGELFF,TGTGCCAGCAGTTACTCCGACAGAATCACCGGGGAGCTGTTTTTT
TRBD1,.,TRBV30,TRBJ2-7,CAWRAGTGYGYEQYF,TGTGCCTGGAGGGCCGGGACAGGGTATGGCTACGAGCAGTACTTC
.,.,TRBV27,TRBJ2-4,CASSLGRTDIQYF,TGTGCCAGCAGTCTCGGACGGACGGACATTCAGTACTTC
TRBD1,.,TRBV10-3,TRBJ2-7,CAIKSGTGEGREQYF,TGTGCCATCAAGAGCGGGACAGGGGAGGGGCGAGAGCAGTACTTC
.,.,TRBV21-1,TRBJ1-4,CASSKGGDSDEKLFF,TGTGCCAGCAGCAAAGGTGGGGACAGCGATGAAAAACTGTTTTTT
.,.,TRBV7-2,TRBJ2-7,CASSLGAGSSYEQYF,TGTGCCAGCAGCTTAGGGGCGGGTAGCTCCTACGAGCAGTACTTC
.,few,TRBV9,TRBJ1-1,CASSVGLGPDEAFF,TGTGCCAGCAGCGTAGGATTGGGGCCCGATGAAGCTTTCTTT
.,.,TRBV7-2,TRBJ2-1,CASSSSRGTRNEQFF,TGTGCCAGCAGCTCATCCCGGGGGACAAGGAACGAGCAGTTCTTC